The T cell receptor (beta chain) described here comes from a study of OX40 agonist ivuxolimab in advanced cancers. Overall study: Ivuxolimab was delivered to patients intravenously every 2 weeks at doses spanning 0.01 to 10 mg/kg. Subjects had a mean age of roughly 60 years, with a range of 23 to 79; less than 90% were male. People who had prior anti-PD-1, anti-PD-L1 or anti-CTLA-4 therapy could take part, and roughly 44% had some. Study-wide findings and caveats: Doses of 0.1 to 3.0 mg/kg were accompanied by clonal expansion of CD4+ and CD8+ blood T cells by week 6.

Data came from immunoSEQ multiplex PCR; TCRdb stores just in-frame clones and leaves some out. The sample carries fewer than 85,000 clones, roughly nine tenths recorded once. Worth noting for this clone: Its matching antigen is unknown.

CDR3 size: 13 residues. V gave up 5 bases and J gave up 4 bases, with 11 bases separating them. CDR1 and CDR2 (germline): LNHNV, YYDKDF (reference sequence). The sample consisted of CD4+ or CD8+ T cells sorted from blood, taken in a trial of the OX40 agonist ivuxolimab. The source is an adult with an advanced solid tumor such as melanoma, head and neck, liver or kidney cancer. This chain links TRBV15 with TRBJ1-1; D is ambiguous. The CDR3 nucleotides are TGTGCCACCAGCGGGAGAGTGGGCACTGAAGCTTTCTTT. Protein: CATSGRVGTEAFF. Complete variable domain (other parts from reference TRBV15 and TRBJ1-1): DAMVIQNPRYQVTQFGKPVTLSCSQTLNHNVMYWYQQKSSQAPKLLFHYYDKDFNNEADTPDNFQSRRPNTSFCFLDIRSPGLGDTAMYLCATSGRVGTEAFFGQGTRLTVV.